These 5 T cell receptor beta chains were sequenced from one sample in a study of cytomegalovirus exposure and HLA in healthy donors. The study ran its PCR with 60 Vbeta and 13 Jbeta primers. Measured with immunoSEQ multiplex PCR; TCRdb has only the in-frame clones, and not every one. The sample carries about 170,000 clones, under 80% recorded once. Specimen: PBMCs. These receptors came from a man aged 35 to 55 in good health and CMV-seronegative.

The chain couples TRBV19 to TRBJ2-4; 8 bases are shared with TRBD1. Germline values: CDR1 LNHDA, CDR2 SQIVND (reference sequence). Unmatched junction bases numbered 8, after V lost 6 bases and J lost 1 base. This CDR3 is 16 amino acids long. In nucleotides, the CDR3 is TGTGCCAGTAGCTCGACAGGGGATGGTGCCAAAAACATTCAGTACTTC. It specifies CASSSTGDGAKNIQYF.

The rearrangement uses TRBV9 and TRBJ2-1; D is undetermined. Germline assignment: CDR1 SGDLS and CDR2 YYNGEE. V gave up 0 bases and J gave up 10 bases, with 8 bases separating them. The CDR3 has 12 amino acids. CDR3 protein: CASSVAAEEQFF. The DNA of the CDR3 is TGTGCCAGCAGCGTAGCGGCGGAGGAGCAGTTCTTC.

This clone was detected a few times. The rearrangement joins TRBV27 to TRBJ2-6, with D maybe TRBD1 (6 bases). V lost 4 bases, J lost 2 bases, and 9 bases lay in between. This CDR3 comprises 15 residues. Germline values: CDR1 MNHEY, CDR2 SMNVEV (reference sequence). CDR3: CASSSTGAGANVLTF. The CDR3 nucleotides read TGTGCCAGCAGTTCGACAGGAGCTGGGGCCAACGTCCTGACTTTC.

Points on this clone: Relative to the germline gene, one junction end is altered; a read error may explain this. The chain joins TRBV7-9 to TRBJ2-7; 12 nucleotides align to TRBD1. In germline, CDR1 is SEHNR, CDR2 FQNEAQ (reference sequence). The CDR3 contains 16 residues. The CDR3 is CSSSQIPGQGASEQYF. CDR3 DNA: TGTTCCAGCAGCCAAATCCCGGGACAGGGGGCAAGCGAGCAGTACTTC.

V is TRBV29-1 and J is TRBJ2-7; 13 positions agree with TRBD2. V trimming: 3 bases; J trimming: 0 bases; junction bases outside the gene matches: 2. CDR3 length equals 15 residues. Germline CDR1 reads SQVTM; CDR2 reads ANQGSEA. The CDR3 region has the DNA TGCAGCGTTGAGGGACTAGCGGGAAGCTCCTACGAGCAGTACTTC. It encodes CSVEGLAGSSYEQYF.